A selection of T cell receptor beta chains follows, all from one sample in a study of blood T cell repertoires in COVID-19. The protocol was immunoSEQ multiplex PCR, while the TCRdb copy is restricted to in-frame clones and leaves out a portion. The profile shows roughly 110,000 clones, about four fifths of them singletons. Sequenced material: peripheral blood. The receptors stem from a human donor in a cohort sampled during active COVID-19. The CDR3 runs from the conserved cysteine through the conserved F or W. The D gene is left open where the match is weak.

v_gene	j_gene	d_gene	CDR3aa	CDR3nt
TRBV24-1	TRBJ2-1	TRBD2	CATSDLHASGAYNEQFF	TGTGCCACCAGTGATTTGCACGCTAGCGGGGCCTACAATGAGCAGTTCTTC
TRBV5-1	TRBJ2-1	TRBD1	CASSRDSSEQFF	TGCGCCAGCAGCCGGGACAGCTCCGAGCAGTTCTTC
TRBV6-2/TRBV6-3	TRBJ2-1	TRBD2	CASSRLAGFYNEQFF	TGTGCCAGCAGTCGACTAGCGGGTTTTTACAATGAGCAGTTCTTC
TRBV5-6	TRBJ2-7	TRBD2	CASSFGTSGSYEQYF	TGTGCCAGCAGTTTCGGGACTAGCGGCTCCTACGAGCAGTACTTC
TRBV5-4	TRBJ1-3	.	CASSQYSGNTIYF	TGTGCCAGCAGCCAGTATAGCGGAAACACCATATATTTT
TRBV6-6	TRBJ2-1	.	CASAGGVSYNEQFF	TGTGCCAGCGCAGGAGGGGTCTCCTACAATGAGCAGTTCTTC
TRBV24-1	TRBJ1-1	.	CATSFQAGTEAFF	TGTGCCACCAGTTTTCAGGCTGGCACTGAAGCTTTCTTT
TRBV10-2	TRBJ2-7	.	CASTAGTPYEQYF	TGCGCCAGCACGGCCGGGACACCTTACGAGCAGTACTTC
TRBV29-1	TRBJ2-2	.	CSAPGIRERETGELFF	TGCAGCGCTCCCGGGATAAGGGAAAGGGAGACCGGGGAGCTGTTTTTT
TRBV5-6	TRBJ2-1	TRBD2	CAGREQDHNEQFF	TGTGCCGGGCGGGAGCAGGATCATAATGAGCAGTTCTTC
TRBV3-1/TRBV3-2	TRBJ1-6	TRBD1	CASSQAGTGTNSPLHF	TGTGCCAGCAGCCAAGCCGGGACAGGGACGAATTCACCCCTCCACTTT
TRBV7-2	TRBJ2-1	.	CASSSLEYNEQFF	TGTGCCAGCAGCTCCCTGGAGTACAATGAGCAGTTCTTC
TRBV25-1	TRBJ2-1	.	CASSERPAGAPYNEQFF	TGTGCCAGCAGTGAACGTCCCGCAGGGGCCCCCTACAATGAGCAGTTCTTC
TRBV5-6	TRBJ1-2	TRBD1	CASSLAGQGGYGYTF	TGTGCCAGCAGCTTGGCAGGACAGGGCGGGTATGGCTACACCTTC
TRBV7-9	TRBJ1-5	.	CASSPGGVSNQPQHF	TGTGCCAGCAGCCCCGGGGGGGTTAGCAATCAGCCCCAGCATTTT